This T cell receptor (beta chain) was identified in a study of shared clonotypes between healthy human individuals (TCRdb year 2020). Notes on the research overall: A few men and a couple of women, aged 18 to 49 years, made up the cohort. For each donor, three plates each were used for CD4 naive and CD4 memory, two plates were used for CD8 naive, and one plate was used for CD8 memory. To estimate repertoire size and how much clonotypes are shared between individuals, the study performed deep sequencing of blood TCR repertoires from 4 to 6 healthy adults. Different laboratories and diverse techniques were used to prepare libraries and sequence TCR repertoires, to increase sequencing depth and limit assay-specific biases. Between about 0.9 and 10 billion PBMCs per donor were obtained by leukapheresis.

As regards this clone: This receptor's antigen is unknown. Base qualities are missing; no much larger clone stands one base away.

Using the deep immunoSEQ assay, multiplex PCR amplified TCR CDR3 regions from genomic DNA. Extracted genomic DNA from each cell subset was distributed evenly across all wells of several immunoSEQ 96-well plates, and each plate was treated as a replicate. Each replicate PCR for sorted subsets received around 210 ng genomic DNA, equal to about 30,000 T cell genomes. Purified libraries were measured with a Qubit 3.0 fluorometer, size-checked on a Bioanalyzer 2100, and measured again with the KAPA Library Quantification kit. Each immunoSEQ 96-well plate was sequenced on its own single-read 150-cycle Illumina NextSeq 550 flow cell. Per the source publication's procedure: Because only junctional sequences without quality scores were contained in the immunoSEQ output, filtering matching that applied to full-length reads could not be performed. Sequences were annotated with PyIR, a Python wrapper for IgBLAST v1.9, using IMGT germline references to assign V/J genes and CDR3. Any read was removed if the V/J assignment was weak (E-value above 1e-6), the CDR3 was missing, or the read contained stop codons, out-of-frame junctions, or ambiguous translated residues. V3J clonotypes were defined as sequences sharing an identical inferred V gene, J gene, and CDR3 amino acid sequence. Percentage overlap between repertoires was calculated by dividing the number of shared unique clonotypes by the size of the smaller repertoire. Three approaches were used to assess repertoire richness: RTK rarefaction, the Chao1 estimator, and Recon v2.1 estimates of unobserved clonotypes. Generation probabilities were computed with OLGA for all TCRbeta clonotypes obtained by the gDNA method from several donors. TCRdb mirrors the immuneACCESS table, restricted to in-frame sequences. Some clones are absent from its copies; in checked studies, under half trace to an unresolved V gene, and the reason for the others is unknown. V, J and clone size are taken as reported in that table, and D and trimming were inferred from the DNA itself. The sample table shows about 300,000 clones, and around 74% are seen once. The top ten constitute approximately 10% of the sample.

General study outcomes and caveats: Because the study included a small number of donors, the genetic and exposure-history diversity represented was limited. Sampling was restricted to blood, and TCR repertoires in tissues likely differ from the TCR repertoires found in blood. Based on pairwise subsampling, the degree of clonotype sharing among donors was expected to be affected by sequencing depth. Rarefaction of sorted-subset datasets indicated incomplete sequencing despite the large sequencing depth. Higher generation probabilities were observed for clonotypes shared by all four sorted-subset donors than for non-shared clonotypes. When four donors were compared, the shared fraction of clonotypes was approximately 5% for naive CD4, about 4% for naive CD8, about 2.4% for memory CD4, and 0.4% for memory CD8. Larger estimated clonotype richness was generally found for naive subsets than for memory subsets.

The donors were healthy, HIV-negative adults who had no recently reported acute infections or vaccinations. Every donor was a Caucasian adult living in Nashville, Tennessee, USA. Magnetic negative selection was used to enrich CD4+ T cells, after which naive cells were positively selected on CD45RA and the negative fraction became the memory subset. After blood collection by leukapheresis, PBMCs were isolated using Ficoll-Histopaque density gradient centrifugation and then cryopreserved in the vapor phase of liquid nitrogen. Analytical flow cytometry was used to check the purity and quantity of every magnetically sorted T cell population. Genomic DNA was isolated from every sorted fraction and measured by UV absorbance on a Nanodrop 2000c. From its cysteine to its phenylalanine, the CDR3 spans 14 amino acids. The only DNA kept is the CDR3, 42 bases in frame from the first base. Relative to germline, V is 7 bases shorter and J is 3 bases shorter, with 16 bases between their ends. The germline V gene encodes CDR1 SGHNT and CDR2 YYREEE (reference sequence).

The source of this sequence is a man aged 25 to 40 in good health. Sequenced input: memory CD4+ T cells sorted from blood. The cell subset or site label for this specimen denotes: CD45RA-negative fraction. The V and J genes are TRBV5-4 and TRBJ1-1; no confident D gene assignment can be made. The nucleotide sequence reads TGTGCCAGCTCGCTACCCCAGAGGGACACTGAAGCTTTCTTT. Its protein product is CASSLPQRDTEAFF.